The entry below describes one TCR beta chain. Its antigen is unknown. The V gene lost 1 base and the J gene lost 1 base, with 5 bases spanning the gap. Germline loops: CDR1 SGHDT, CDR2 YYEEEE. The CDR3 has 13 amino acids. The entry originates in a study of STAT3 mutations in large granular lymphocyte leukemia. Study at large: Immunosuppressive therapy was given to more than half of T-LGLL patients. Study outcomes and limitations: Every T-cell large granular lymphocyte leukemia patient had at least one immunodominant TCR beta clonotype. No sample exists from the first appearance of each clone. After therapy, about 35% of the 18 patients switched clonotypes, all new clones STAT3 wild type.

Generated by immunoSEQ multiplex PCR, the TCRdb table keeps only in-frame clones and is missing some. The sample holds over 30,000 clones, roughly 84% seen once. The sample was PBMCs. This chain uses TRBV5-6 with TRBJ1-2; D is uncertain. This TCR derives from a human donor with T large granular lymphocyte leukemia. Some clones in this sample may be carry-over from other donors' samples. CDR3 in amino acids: CASSLRDNYGYTF. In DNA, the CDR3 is TGTGCCAGCAGCTTGAGGGATAACTATGGCTACACCTTC.